The clone carrying this TCR beta chain was counted many times. Antigen specificity is unknown. This entry comes from a study of T cells in Graves' hyperthyroidism and ophthalmopathy. TCR beta CDR3 regions were amplified from RNA transcripts. The HTBI set primed first-round TCR CDR3 RT-PCR. In TCRdb, the multiplex PCR reads were re-called with MiXCR into one record per CDR3 protein. The sample lists some 550,000 distinct CDR3 sequences, less than 25% occurring once. Germline CDR1 reads SGHKS; CDR2 reads YYEKEE (reference sequence). J was trimmed by 8 bases and V by 4 bases; bases with no gene match: 9. The CDR3 loop spans 14 amino acids. Study-wide points: Onset of ophthalmopathy came a median approximately 6.5 months after the model predicted it.

Each 10 ml fresh peripheral blood draw supplied the PBMCs. The sequencing input was blood. This sequence was found in a man between 18 and 29 years old with Graves' hyperthyroidism. The rearrangement joins TRBV5-5 to TRBJ1-2; 9 nucleotides line up with TRBD1. CDR3 nucleotides: TGTGCCAGCAGCGATAGTGGACAGGGGAAAGGCTACACCTTC. Translated, it gives CASSDSGQGKGYTF.